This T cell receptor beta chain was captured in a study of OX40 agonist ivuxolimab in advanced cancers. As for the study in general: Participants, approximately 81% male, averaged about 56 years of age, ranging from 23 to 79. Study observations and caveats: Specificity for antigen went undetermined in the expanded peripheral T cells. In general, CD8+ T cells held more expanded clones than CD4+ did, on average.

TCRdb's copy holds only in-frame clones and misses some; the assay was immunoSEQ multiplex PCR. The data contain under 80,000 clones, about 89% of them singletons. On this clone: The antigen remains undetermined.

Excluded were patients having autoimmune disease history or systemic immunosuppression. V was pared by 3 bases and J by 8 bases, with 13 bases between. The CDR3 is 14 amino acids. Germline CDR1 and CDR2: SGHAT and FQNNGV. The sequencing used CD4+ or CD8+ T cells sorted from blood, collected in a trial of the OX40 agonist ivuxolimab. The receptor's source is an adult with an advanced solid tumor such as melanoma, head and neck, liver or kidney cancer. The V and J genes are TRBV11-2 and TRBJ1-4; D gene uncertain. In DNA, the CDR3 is TGTGCCAGCAGCTTTGCGGGCACTCAGGAAAAACTGTTTTTT. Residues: CASSFAGTQEKLFF.